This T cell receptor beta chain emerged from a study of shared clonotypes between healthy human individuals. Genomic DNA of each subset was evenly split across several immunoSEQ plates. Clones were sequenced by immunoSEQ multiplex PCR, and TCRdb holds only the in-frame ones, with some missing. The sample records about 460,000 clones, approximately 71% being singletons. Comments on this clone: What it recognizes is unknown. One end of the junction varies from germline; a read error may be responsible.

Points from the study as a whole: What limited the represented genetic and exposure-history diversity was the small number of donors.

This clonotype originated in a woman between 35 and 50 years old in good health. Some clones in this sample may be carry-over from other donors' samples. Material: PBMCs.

CDR3: CASSADGTGGLFF. As DNA, the CDR3 is TGTGCCAGCAGTGCGGACGGCACCGGGGGGCTGTTTTTT. This sequence joins TRBV6-4 and TRBJ2-2; perhaps TRBD2 as D (6 bases). The CDR3 sequence is 13 residues long. CDR1 MRHNA and CDR2 SNTAGT come from the germline V gene.